The rows below give T cell receptor beta chains drawn from one sample of a study of blood T cell repertoires in COVID-19. Using immunoSEQ multiplex PCR, the repertoire was profiled, and TCRdb retains in-frame clones only, with some absent. Of about 270,000 clones in the sample, 80% to 90% were seen once. Sequencing was performed on PBMCs or T cells enriched from blood (not recorded which). Every receptor here comes from a man aged 18 to 29 who had recovered from COVID-19. Each CDR3 is given with its conserved first and last residue. The D gene is left open where the match is weak. A row's size may be missing; if present it is once, few, many or a size class.

v_gene,abundance,d_gene,j_gene,CDR3nt,CDR3aa
TRBV5-1,-,TRBD1,TRBJ1-2,TGCGCCAGCAGCCCAACACAGGGGTACTATGGCTACACCTTC,CASSPTQGYYGYTF
TRBV6-2/TRBV6-3,-,TRBD2,TRBJ2-5,TGTGCCAGCAGTTACGGGACTAGCGCAGAGACCCAGTACTTC,CASSYGTSAETQYF
TRBV11-3,few,-,TRBJ1-1,TGTGCCAGCCAGGCTAGGGGGGGCTTGGCTGAAGCTTTCTTT,CASQARGGLAEAFF
TRBV4-1,-,TRBD1,TRBJ1-2,TGCGCCAGCAGCCCAGACAGGGACTATGGCTACACCTTC,CASSPDRDYGYTF
TRBV27,-,-,TRBJ1-4,TGTGCCAGCAGTCCCCACAGTAATGAAAAACTGTTTTTT,CASSPHSNEKLFF
TRBV12-3/TRBV12-4,-,-,TRBJ2-7,TGTGCCAGCAGTTTAGCGCCGGGGTTCGAGCAGTACTTC,CASSLAPGFEQYF
TRBV10-3,-,TRBD1,TRBJ1-1,TGTGCCATCAGACAGGGGGCAGAACGGGCTGAAGCTTTCTTT,CAIRQGAERAEAFF
TRBV9,-,-,TRBJ1-5,TGTGCCAGCAGCGTAGATCTTTATCAGCCCCAGCATTTT,CASSVDLYQPQHF
TRBV7-6,-,-,TRBJ1-1,TGTGCCAGCAGCCCGGAGGCCTTGGGGAACACTGAAGCTTTCTTT,CASSPEALGNTEAFF
TRBV5-1,-,TRBD2,TRBJ2-2,TGCGCCAGCAGCGCAGGACTAGCGGGAGATCCGTCCACCGGGGAGCTGTTTTTT,CASSAGLAGDPSTGELFF
TRBV12-5,-,-,TRBJ1-1,TGTGCTAGTGGTCCAGGATGGACTGAAGCTTTCTTT,CASGPGWTEAFF
TRBV19,-,TRBD2,TRBJ2-1,TGTGCCAGTAATCCACGTTTGGCGGGAGGGAACCATGAGCAGTTCTTC,CASNPRLAGGNHEQFF
TRBV27,once,TRBD2,TRBJ2-7,TGTGCCAGCAGGACGACTAGCGGGGGGGCCTACGAGCAGTACTTC,CASRTTSGGAYEQYF
TRBV19,-,TRBD2,TRBJ2-1,TGTGCCAGTAGTATGGGTCGGGAGGGCCTTTTAAATGAGCAGTTCTTC,CASSMGREGLLNEQFF
TRBV12-5,-,TRBD2,TRBJ2-1,TGTGCTAGTGGCAATAGCGGGGGGGCAAACAATGAGCAGTTCTTC,CASGNSGGANNEQFF
TRBV9,-,TRBD1,TRBJ1-3,TGTGCCAGCAGCGCCCTGGGACAGGGGGCGCCGAGCTCTGGAAACACCATATATTTT,CASSALGQGAPSSGNTIYF
TRBV30,-,TRBD1,TRBJ1-2,TGTGCCTGGAGCCCCTGGACAGGGACTAACTATGGCTACACCTTC,CAWSPWTGTNYGYTF
TRBV29-1,-,-,TRBJ1-2,TGCAGCGTTGTAGGACGGCAGGGCGTCTATGGCTACACCTTC,CSVVGRQGVYGYTF
TRBV6-5,-,-,TRBJ1-6,TGTGCCAGCAGTTGCGCTCCGTGGGCCGCTAATTCACCCCTCCACTTT,CASSCAPWAANSPLHF
TRBV4-2,-,TRBD2,TRBJ2-7,TGTGCCAGCAGCCAAGATCCAGCGGGGGCCTACGAGCAGTACTTC,CASSQDPAGAYEQYF
TRBV10-3,-,TRBD1,TRBJ1-2,TGTGCCATCAGTGAGTCGGTTGGAGGGGGCCAGAACTATGGCTACACCTTC,CAISESVGGGQNYGYTF
TRBV19,-,-,TRBJ2-5,TGTGCCAGTAGTATAGACGTCCAGCAAGAGACCCAGTACTTC,CASSIDVQQETQYF
TRBV7-8,-,-,TRBJ1-2,TGTGCCAGCAGCTTAGCCGAATTCGCGGGCTACACCTTC,CASSLAEFAGYTF
TRBV5-1,-,TRBD1,TRBJ1-2,TGCGCCAGCAGCTTACAAGGGGGCCGGTCCTATGGCTACACCTTC,CASSLQGGRSYGYTF
TRBV5-4,-,TRBD1,TRBJ1-5,TGTGCCAGCAGCTGGGGACAGAATCAGCCCCAGCATTTT,CASSWGQNQPQHF
TRBV19,-,-,TRBJ2-3,TGTGCCAGTAGGGACTTTGGACTTTCTCCAGATACGCAGTATTTT,CASRDFGLSPDTQYF
TRBV3-1/TRBV3-2,-,TRBD1,TRBJ1-1,TGTGCCAGCAGCCACCACTCGACAGGGGGCACTGAAGCTTTCTTT,CASSHHSTGGTEAFF
TRBV5-4,-,TRBD1,TRBJ2-3,TGTGCCAGCAGCTGGGACAGGGGGCGTAGCACAGATACGCAGTATTTT,CASSWDRGRSTDTQYF
TRBV7-2,-,TRBD1,TRBJ1-2,TGTGCCAGCAGTTTAGACAGGGTTGGTGGCTACACCTTC,CASSLDRVGGYTF
TRBV12-5,-,TRBD1,TRBJ2-5,TGTGCTAGTGGTCTCCTCCGGGACAGCGAGACCCAGTACTTC,CASGLLRDSETQYF
TRBV30,-,-,TRBJ1-5,TGTGCCTGGAGCCCCGGTGGCAATCAGCCCCAGCATTTT,CAWSPGGNQPQHF
TRBV7-8,-,-,TRBJ2-2,TGTGCCAGCAGCTTAGGAGAAACCGGGGAGCTGTTTTTT,CASSLGETGELFF